A single sample is the source of the 14 T cell receptor beta chains below, sequenced in a study of blood T cells in healthy people across ages. Then a second PCR, running roughly 7 to 11 cycles, was carried out with a sample-barcoded 5' primer and a J-beta primer mix. In TCRdb, the 5' RACE reads were re-called with MiXCR into one record per CDR3 protein. The sample contains over a million distinct CDR3 sequences, 40% to 45% of which appear only once. The sequenced material came from blood. All receptors derive from a woman aged 18-35 years in good health.

The CDR3 region has the DNA TGTGCCAGCAGTAAGGCGGGGGTCTACGAGCAGTACTTC. Translating it yields CASSKAGVYEQYF. The chain is built from TRBV12-3 or TRBV12-4 and TRBJ2-7, with 7 bases fitting TRBD2. The CDR3 has 13 residues. The ends lost 5 bases at V and 3 bases at J; junction bases unmatched: 4.

Note on this clonotype: Germline and junction disagree at one end, which may indicate a read error. The rearrangement links TRBV5-1 to TRBJ2-3; 9 bases agree with TRBD2. The CDR3 has 15 residues. CDR1 and CDR2 from the germline V gene are SGHRS and YFSETQ. CDR3 DNA: TGCGCCGGCAGCTTGGCTAGCGGGATCACAGATACGCAGTATTTT. Translated, it gives CAGSLASGITDTQYF.

The rearrangement joins TRBV15 to TRBJ2-5, with TRBD2 matching 11 bases. This CDR3 comprises 18 residues. Germline values: CDR1 LNHNV, CDR2 YYDKDF (reference sequence). With V trimmed by 3 bases and J by 11 bases, 20 bases remained unmatched. CDR3: CATSSSRNPGLADNEQYF. In DNA, the CDR3 is TGTGCCACCAGCAGTTCCAGAAACCCGGGACTAGCGGACAATGAGCAGTACTTC.

The chain is built from TRBV7-2 and TRBJ2-1; weak D call: TRBD2 (5 bases). Germline-derived CDR1 and CDR2 are SGHTA and FQGNSA. The CDR3 spans 14 residues. V lost 6 bases and J lost 1, with 10 bases in between. DNA for the CDR3: TGTGCCAGCAGGGCCCCGGGGTCCTACAATGAGCAGTTCTTC. This gives the protein CASRAPGSYNEQFF.

Concerning this clonotype: This may come from a read error, since a much larger clone is one base off. CDR3 region: CAGTLTGETPEAFF. The CDR3, as DNA: TGCGCCGGCACCTTGACAGGGGAAACCCCTGAAGCTTTCTTT. The V and J genes are TRBV5-1 and TRBJ1-1; 8 nucleotides match TRBD1. Germline V gives CDR1 SGHRS, CDR2 YFSETQ. This CDR3 has 14 residues. J lost 6 bases, V lost 10 bases, and 14 bases had no gene match. Full variable domain (remainder filled in from reference TRBV5-1 and TRBJ1-1): KAGVTQTPRYLIKTRGQQVTLSCSPISGHRSVSWYQQTPGQGLQFLFEYFSETQRNKGNFPGRFSGRQFSNSRSEMNVSTLELGDSALYLCAGTLTGETPEAFFGQGTRLTVV.

The chain combines TRBV25-1 with TRBJ1-2, with a possible D match to TRBD1 (6 bases). CDR1 and CDR2 (germline): MGHDK, SYGVNS. The CDR3 totals 14 residues. Trimming left V 8 bases short and J 7 bases short, with 20 bases between. In DNA, the CDR3 is TGTGCCAGCGCCAAACAGGGTTTCGCCGGTGGCTACACCTTC. It specifies CASAKQGFAGGYTF.

This clonotype showed up just a few times. This sequence joins TRBV6-1 and TRBJ1-5; D is ambiguous. This CDR3 is built from 14 residues. V was clipped by 2 bases and J by 0 bases, with 5 bases between them. CDR1 is MNHNS, CDR2 SASEGT, per germline. The CDR3 DNA reads as TGTGCCAGCAGTGAACACGTTAGCAATCAGCCCCAGCATTTT. It specifies CASSEHVSNQPQHF.

This clonotype was detected a few times. The chain recombines TRBV7-2 with TRBJ1-2; no reliable D call. Germline V gives CDR1 SGHTA, CDR2 FQGNSA. V lost 1 base and J lost 7, with 10 bases in between. CDR3 size: 13 residues. For the CDR3, the DNA is TGTGCCAGCAGCTTAGTGGGGTTGGGTGGCTACACCTTC. It encodes CASSLVGLGGYTF.

This clonotype showed up many times. V gene TRBV7-8 combines with J gene TRBJ1-1; possible D gene TRBD1, 5 bases. V shed 11 bases and J shed 0 bases, with 16 bases lying between them. CDR3 length equals 14 residues. Germline CDR1 is SGHVS and CDR2 is FQNEAQ. This CDR3 reads CALGRVGLNTEAFF. The CDR3, as DNA: TGTGCCTTGGGCAGGGTCGGACTGAACACTGAAGCTTTCTTT.

The chain links TRBV9 to TRBJ2-1; 10 bases match TRBD1. The DNA end is more similar to TRBJ2-7, so the J call may be wrong. The CDR3 has 15 amino acids. In germline, CDR1 is SGDLS, CDR2 YYNGEE. CDR3 nucleotides: TGTGCCAGCAGCCGGACAGGGGGGCTCTACAATGAGCAGTACTTC. Amino acids: CASSRTGGLYNEQYF.

This clonotype showed up just a few times. The CDR3 DNA reads TGTGCCAGCAGTCACACTAGGGGTGGGTTCTTC. It is translated as CASSHTRGGFF. V usage is TRBV12-3 or TRBV12-4 and J usage is TRBJ2-1; D is tentatively TRBD1 or TRBD2 (5 bases each). The CDR3 contains 11 residues. The V and J ends lost 5 bases and 15 bases respectively, with 14 bases between them.

This chain connects TRBV7-2 to TRBJ2-1, with unresolved D. Deletions cut 1 base from V and 12 bases from J, with 13 bases between. CDR1 is SGHTA, CDR2 FQGNSA, per germline. The CDR3 contains 13 residues. The CDR3 DNA is TGTGCCAGCAGCTTAGTCTCGGTTTATGGGCAGTTCTTC. This gives the protein CASSLVSVYGQFF.

The chain couples TRBV20-1 to TRBJ2-1, with TRBD2 identical over 8 bases. The CDR3 extends over 14 amino acids. Germline-derived CDR1 and CDR2 are DFQATT and SNEGSKA (reference sequence). The J segment lost 13 bases and the V segment lost 8 bases, leaving 19 bases of the junction unmatched. The CDR3 coding sequence is TGCAGTCAAATTAGGAGCGGGAGTCTAGAGACCCAGTTCTTC. As protein: CSQIRSGSLETQFF.

In this sample, this clonotype turned up a few times. The J gene is TRBJ1-4, the V gene TRBV20-1, with TRBD1 matching over 7 bases. CDR3 length equals 16 residues. Germline assignment: CDR1 DFQATT and CDR2 SNEGSKA (reference sequence). V gave up 6 bases and J gave up 8 bases; unmatched junction bases: 18. This CDR3 is CSAELPNRGRYEKLFF. The CDR3 region has the DNA TGCAGTGCGGAATTGCCGAACAGGGGCCGATACGAAAAACTGTTTTTT.